The 23 T cell receptor beta chains in this list originate from one sample, sequenced in a study of monozygotic twins with inflammatory bowel disease. TCRdb re-called the 5' RACE reads, yielding one record per CDR3 amino acid sequence without DNA. Recorded for this sample: fewer than 110,000 distinct CDR3 sequences. Sample: blood. The receptors shown here come from a human donor with ulcerative colitis or Crohn's disease, or a healthy co-twin of an affected twin (not recorded which).

This rearrangement joins TRBV12-3 or TRBV12-4 to TRBJ2-3; TCRdb proposes TRBD1, but this gene call is untestable without DNA. CDR3 length equals 15 residues. This CDR3 reads CASSLDTGPTDTQYF.

The chain joins TRBV9 to TRBJ1-2; the TRBD1 assignment by TCRdb is unverifiable without DNA. The CDR3 has 15 amino acids. The germline gives CDR1 SGDLS, CDR2 YYNGEE. This CDR3 reads CASSVGQGAGYGYTF. Supplemented by reference TRBV9 and TRBJ1-2, the full variable domain reads DSGVTQTPKHLITATGQRVTLRCSPRSGDLSVYWYQQSLDQGLQFLIQYYNGEERAKGNILERFSAQQFPDLHSELNLSSLELGDSALYFCASSVGQGAGYGYTFGSGTRLTVV.

This chain links TRBV5-4 with TRBJ2-7. The CDR3 is 14 residues long. Germline-derived CDR1 and CDR2 are SGHNT and YYREEE (reference sequence). This CDR3 reads CASSLSGPMYEQYF.

The chain is built from TRBV30 and TRBJ2-7; lacking DNA, the TRBD1 call made by TCRdb goes unchecked. The CDR3 is 13 amino acids. Germline loops: CDR1 GTSNPN, CDR2 SVGIG (reference sequence). The CDR3 here is CAWRLTGAYEQYF.

The chain has TRBV6-1 and TRBJ2-7; as DNA is missing, the TRBD2 call by TCRdb cannot be tested. Germline V lookup: CDR1 MNHNS, CDR2 SASEGT. The CDR3 has 15 residues. This CDR3 is CASSEVSTGTYEQYF.

The chain links TRBV6-2 or TRBV6-3 to TRBJ2-7; TCRdb indicates TRBD1, and absent DNA this call remains unverified. Germline lookup yields CDR1 MNHEY and CDR2 SVGEGT. The CDR3 is 13 residues long. The CDR3 sequence is CASSPGQPYEQYF.

The gene calls are TRBV10-3 and TRBJ2-1. The V gene's germline CDR1 is ENHRY and CDR2 SYGVKD. This CDR3 has 12 residues. CDR3 region: CAHSNSYNEQFF.

The J gene is TRBJ2-7, the V gene TRBV18; the D call of TRBD2 rests on TCRdb alone, since no DNA is present to check it. This CDR3 spans 16 amino acids. Germline V gives CDR1 KGHSH, CDR2 LQKENI. CDR3 loop: CASSPSLVTTGYEQYF.

The rearrangement joins TRBV2 to TRBJ2-1. The CDR3 is 11 amino acids. In germline, CDR1 is SNHLY, CDR2 FYNNEI. The CDR3 protein is CASTADNEQFF.

The chain uses TRBV5-6 and TRBJ1-1; the D call from TCRdb, TRBD1, cannot be confirmed without DNA. This CDR3 comprises 15 residues. CDR1 and CDR2 from the germline V gene are SGHDT and YYEEEE. CDR3 sequence: CASSTVGTGKTEAFF.

This sequence joins TRBV28 and TRBJ2-2; TCRdb's D call of TRBD1 is untestable without DNA. Germline-derived CDR1 and CDR2 are MDHEN and SYDVKM. The CDR3 contains 17 residues. The CDR3 is CARLLGQQTSNTGELFF.

The V gene is TRBV29-1, the J gene TRBJ2-1; with no DNA, the TCRdb D assignment of TRBD2 cannot be verified. Germline loops: CDR1 SQVTM, CDR2 ANQGSEA. The CDR3 is 16 residues long. Here the CDR3 reads CSVEAGTLGNYNEQFF.

This chain uses TRBV4-3 with TRBJ2-1; checking the TCRdb D call of TRBD1 is not possible without DNA. The CDR3 loop spans 15 amino acids. Per the germline V gene, CDR1 is LGHNA and CDR2 is YSLEER. CDR3 region: CASSQDIPDYNEQFF.

The genes are TRBV6-5 and TRBJ2-5; TCRdb outputs TRBD2, but without DNA this stays unchecked. The CDR3 runs to 17 residues. From germline, CDR1 is MNHEY and CDR2 SVGAGI. The chain's CDR3 is CASSYVNEALGQETQYF.

The chain uses TRBV4-3 and TRBJ2-1; with no DNA, the TCRdb D assignment of TRBD2 cannot be verified. The CDR3 sequence is 18 residues long. Germline CDR1 LGHNA, CDR2 YSLEER. The CDR3 loop reads CASSQRTSGRSSVSEQFF.

The rearrangement uses TRBV4-3 and TRBJ2-7; TCRdb proposes TRBD1, but this gene call is untestable without DNA. Germline-derived CDR1 and CDR2 are LGHNA and YSLEER. The CDR3 totals 15 residues. CDR3: CASSQVGTGGGEQYF.

The chain links TRBV7-9 to TRBJ2-7; no DNA is available, so the TRBD2 call from TCRdb remains unchecked. The CDR3 consists of 16 residues. CDR1 is SEHNR and CDR2 is FQNEAQ in the germline V gene (reference sequence). CDR3 sequence reads: CASSLSDTSGSYEQYF.

The rearrangement links TRBV7-8 to TRBJ2-1. Germline CDR1 reads SGHVS; CDR2 reads FQNEAQ. CDR3 size: 15 residues. The chain's CDR3 is CASSLGEQPVHEQFF.

The chain employs TRBV6-6 and TRBJ2-7. Germline V gene lookup returns CDR1 MNHNY and CDR2 SVGAGI (reference sequence). The CDR3 has 14 amino acids. The CDR3 loop reads CASSYSGSSYEQYF.

The chain combines TRBV7-3 with TRBJ1-1. CDR1 and CDR2 (germline): SGHTA, FQGTGA. The CDR3 covers 14 residues. The CDR3 protein is CASSSSTLNTEAFF.

The gene calls are TRBV6-5 and TRBJ1-1. The CDR3 sequence is 15 residues long. CDR1 is MNHEY, CDR2 SVGAGI, per germline. The CDR3 loop is CASSPSIKMNTEAFF.

The chain uses TRBV29-1 and TRBJ2-3; TCRdb names TRBD1, which stays unverified in the absence of DNA. Germline V gene sequence: CDR1 SQVTM, CDR2 ANQGSEA. The CDR3 totals 12 residues. CDR3 sequence reads: CSVGQGASTQYF.

The V call is TRBV28, the J call TRBJ1-2; TCRdb designates TRBD1, a call that cannot be tested without DNA. Germline assignment: CDR1 MDHEN and CDR2 SYDVKM. The CDR3 is 12 residues long. The CDR3 region is CASSGRYYGYTF.